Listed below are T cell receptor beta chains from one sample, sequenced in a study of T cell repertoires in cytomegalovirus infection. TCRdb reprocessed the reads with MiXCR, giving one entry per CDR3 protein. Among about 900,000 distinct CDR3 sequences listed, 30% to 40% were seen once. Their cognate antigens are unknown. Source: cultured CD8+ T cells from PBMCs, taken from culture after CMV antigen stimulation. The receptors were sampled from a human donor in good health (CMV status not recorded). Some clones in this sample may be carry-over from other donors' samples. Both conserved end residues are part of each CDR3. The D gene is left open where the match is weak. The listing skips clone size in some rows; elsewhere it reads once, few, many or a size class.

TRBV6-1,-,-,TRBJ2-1,CASSDVGGMGLNEQFF,TGTGCCAGCAGTGACGTCGGAGGGATGGGCCTCAATGAGCAGTTCTTC
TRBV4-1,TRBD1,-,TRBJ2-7,CASSRPGQYEQYF,TGCGCCAGCAGCCGGCCGGGACAGTACGAGCAGTACTTC
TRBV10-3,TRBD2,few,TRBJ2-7,CAIRKLAWGGAYEQYF,TGTGCCATCAGGAAGTTGGCTTGGGGGGGAGCCTACGAGCAGTACTTC
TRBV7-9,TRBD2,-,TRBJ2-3,CASSSNSGEATDTQYF,TGTGCCAGCAGCTCAAATAGCGGGGAGGCCACAGATACGCAGTATTTT
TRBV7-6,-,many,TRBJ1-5,CASSLALNQPQHF,TGTGCCAGCAGCTTAGCTTTGAATCAGCCCCAGCATTTT
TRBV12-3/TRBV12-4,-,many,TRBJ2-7,CASTLGLAAYEQYF,TGTGCCAGCACCCTTGGGCTAGCAGCCTACGAGCAGTACTTC
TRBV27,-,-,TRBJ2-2,CASSPSVGSSGELFF,TGTGCCAGCAGTCCTAGTGTTGGTTCGTCCGGGGAGCTGTTTTTT
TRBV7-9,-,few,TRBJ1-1,CASSTRGSANTEAFF,TGTGCCAGCAGCACAAGGGGGTCAGCGAACACTGAAGCTTTCTTT
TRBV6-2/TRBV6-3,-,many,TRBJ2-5,CASTPAGRRETQYF,TGTGCCAGCACCCCAGCAGGGAGGAGAGAGACCCAGTACTTC
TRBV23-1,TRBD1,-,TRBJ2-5,CASSPKTGGSWETQYF,TGCGCCAGCAGTCCTAAGACAGGGGGTAGTTGGGAGACCCAGTACTTC
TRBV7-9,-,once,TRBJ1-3,CASDWGDRGNTIYF,TGTGCCAGCGACTGGGGGGATCGTGGAAACACCATATATTTT
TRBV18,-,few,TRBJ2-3,CASSPSTTDTQYF,TGTGCCAGCTCCCCCTCCACCACAGATACGCAGTATTTT
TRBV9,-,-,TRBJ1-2,CASGGGAHGYTF,TGTGCCAGCGGAGGGGGGGCGCATGGCTACACCTTC
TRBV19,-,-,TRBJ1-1,CATAGGETPEAFF,TGTGCCACGGCGGGAGGGGAGACGCCTGAAGCTTTCTTT
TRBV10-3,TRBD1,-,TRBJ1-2,CAIRTGGLQLPHGYTF,TGTGCCATCAGGACAGGGGGCCTACAATTGCCCCATGGCTACACCTTC
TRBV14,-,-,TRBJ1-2,CASSQDEGYTF,TGTGCCAGCAGCCAAGATGAAGGCTACACCTTC
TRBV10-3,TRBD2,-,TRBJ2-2,CASWGGTNTGELFF,TGTGCCTCGTGGGGGGGGACCAACACCGGGGAGCTGTTTTTT
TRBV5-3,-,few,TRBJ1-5,CASSVTGNSNQPQHF,TGTGCCAGCAGCGTTACAGGGAATAGCAATCAGCCCCAGCATTTT
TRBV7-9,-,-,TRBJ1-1,CASSPLENAFF,TGTGCCAGCAGCCCCCTAGAGAATGCTTTCTTT
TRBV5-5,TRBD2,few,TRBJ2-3,CASSPPLAGYKTDTQYF,TGTGCCAGCAGCCCCCCACTAGCGGGGTATAAGACAGATACGCAGTATTTT
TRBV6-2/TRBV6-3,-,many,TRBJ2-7,CASSYSRDQGAYEQYF,TGTGCCAGCAGTTACTCAAGGGACCAAGGGGCCTACGAGCAGTACTTC
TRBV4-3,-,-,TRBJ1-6,CASSQDKFSLSPLHF,TGCGCCAGCAGCCAAGATAAATTTTCTCTTTCACCCCTCCACTTT
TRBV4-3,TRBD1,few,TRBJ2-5,CASSHRDSQGETQYF,TGCGCCAGCAGCCATCGGGACAGCCAGGGAGAGACCCAGTACTTC
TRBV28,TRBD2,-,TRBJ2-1,CASSLISGGWYNEQFF,TGTGCCAGCAGTTTAATTTCGGGGGGTTGGTACAATGAGCAGTTCTTC
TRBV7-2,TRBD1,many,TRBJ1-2,CASSTNQGQGFWGYTF,TGTGCCAGCAGCACGAACCAAGGACAGGGCTTTTGGGGCTACACCTTC
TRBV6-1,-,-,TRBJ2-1,CASAVEPSSYNEQFF,TGTGCCAGCGCCGTAGAGCCCAGCTCCTACAATGAGCAGTTCTTC
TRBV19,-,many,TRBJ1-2,CASSIDDRPAYGYTF,TGTGCCAGTAGTATAGACGACAGGCCGGCCTATGGCTACACCTTC
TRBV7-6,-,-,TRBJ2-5,CASSLEDDATQYF,TGTGCCAGCAGCTTGGAGGACGATGCGACCCAGTACTTC
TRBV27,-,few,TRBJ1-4,CASGTPMRKLFF,TGTGCCAGCGGAACCCCGATGCGAAAACTGTTTTTT
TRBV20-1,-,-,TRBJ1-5,CSALTLLGNQPQHF,TGCAGTGCTTTGACTCTCTTGGGCAATCAGCCCCAGCATTTT
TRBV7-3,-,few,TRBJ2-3,CASSLLAPPSTDTQYF,TGTGCCAGCAGCTTATTGGCGCCTCCTAGCACAGATACGCAGTATTTT
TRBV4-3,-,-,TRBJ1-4,CASSQERGFDEKLFF,TGCGCCAGCAGCCAAGAGCGGGGGTTTGATGAAAAACTGTTTTTT
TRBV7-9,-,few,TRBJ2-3,CASSLGTQSSTDTQYF,TGTGCCAGCAGCTTAGGAACCCAGAGTAGCACAGATACGCAGTATTTT
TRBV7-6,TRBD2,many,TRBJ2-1,CASSSRTSGGYEQFF,TGTGCCAGCAGCTCCAGGACTAGCGGGGGCTATGAGCAGTTCTTC
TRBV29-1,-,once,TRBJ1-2,CSVTDSWVYGYTF,TGCAGCGTCACAGACAGTTGGGTATATGGCTACACCTTC
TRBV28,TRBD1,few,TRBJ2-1,CASRGGTEQFF,TGTGCCAGCAGAGGGGGCACTGAGCAGTTCTTC
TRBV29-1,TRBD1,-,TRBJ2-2,CSATGDTEELFF,TGCAGCGCGACAGGGGACACCGAGGAGCTGTTTTTT
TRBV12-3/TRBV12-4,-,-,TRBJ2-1,CASSLIWRQYYNEQFF,TGTGCCAGCAGTTTGATCTGGCGGCAGTACTACAATGAGCAGTTCTTC
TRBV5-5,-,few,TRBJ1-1,CASSSTGTPRSEAFF,TGTGCCAGCAGCTCTACCGGGACCCCTCGGTCTGAAGCTTTCTTT